A selection of T cell receptor beta chains follows, all from one sample in a study of human T cells and chemical hapten exposure. Via MiXCR, TCRdb re-called the RACE reads, giving one row per CDR3 protein. The sample lists roughly 200,000 distinct CDR3 sequences, around 25% occurring once. The sequenced sample was whole blood, obtained in connection with sensitization to the hapten diphenylcyclopropenone (DPC). The receptors derive from a woman aged 40 to 50 with alopecia areata. Some clones in this sample may be carry-over from other donors' samples. Both conserved end residues are part of each CDR3. Each record gives: J gene, V gene, clone size, D gene, CDR3 DNA, CDR3 protein. A D gene is named only where the DNA matches it firmly. Rows may omit the clone size; those that give it use once, few, many or a size class.

j_call: TRBJ2-2; v_call: TRBV12-3/TRBV12-4; clone_size: -; d_call: TRBD2; cdr3_nt: TGTGCCAGCAGTTTTAGCGGGAGCCTCACCGGGGAGCTGTTTTTT; cdr3_aa: CASSFSGSLTGELFF
j_call: TRBJ1-2; v_call: TRBV10-3; clone_size: -; d_call: -; cdr3_nt: TGTGCCATCAGTGAAGGAGTAGGCGTGAGCTACACCTTC; cdr3_aa: CAISEGVGVSYTF
j_call: TRBJ2-5; v_call: TRBV5-1; clone_size: -; d_call: -; cdr3_nt: TGCGCCAGCAGCTTGTACAGGGTCGGGGGTGAGACCCAGTACTTC; cdr3_aa: CASSLYRVGGETQYF
j_call: TRBJ2-1; v_call: TRBV4-3; clone_size: -; d_call: TRBD2; cdr3_nt: TGCGCCAGCAGCCAGGGGACTAGCGGACACAATGAGCAGTTCTTC; cdr3_aa: CASSQGTSGHNEQFF
j_call: TRBJ1-1; v_call: TRBV5-1; clone_size: few; d_call: -; cdr3_nt: TGCGCCAGCAGCTTGGTCGTGGGGGGGAACACTGAAGCTTTCTTT; cdr3_aa: CASSLVVGGNTEAFF
j_call: TRBJ1-1; v_call: TRBV6-5; clone_size: -; d_call: -; cdr3_nt: TGTGCCAGCAGTTACTTGTCACGAGGCACTGAAGCTTTCTTT; cdr3_aa: CASSYLSRGTEAFF
j_call: TRBJ1-5; v_call: TRBV7-9; clone_size: -; d_call: -; cdr3_nt: TGTGCCAGCAGCTTAGGGACCTCGGCCCAGCATTTT; cdr3_aa: CASSLGTSAQHF
j_call: TRBJ1-5; v_call: TRBV12-3/TRBV12-4; clone_size: -; d_call: TRBD1; cdr3_nt: TGTGCCAGCAGTCTAAGGACAGGGGAAAATCAGCCCCAGCATTTT; cdr3_aa: CASSLRTGENQPQHF
j_call: TRBJ2-7; v_call: TRBV7-2; clone_size: many; d_call: TRBD2; cdr3_nt: TGTGCCAGCAGCGAACTAGCGGGATTTTACGAGCAGTACTTC; cdr3_aa: CASSELAGFYEQYF
j_call: TRBJ2-1; v_call: TRBV29-1; clone_size: few; d_call: -; cdr3_nt: TGCAGCGTTGAATTCTGGGGCAATGAGCAGTTCTTC; cdr3_aa: CSVEFWGNEQFF
j_call: TRBJ1-5; v_call: TRBV4-3; clone_size: few; d_call: TRBD1; cdr3_nt: TGCGCCAGCAGCCCCGGGACAGGGGGCGAACAGCCCCAGCATTTT; cdr3_aa: CASSPGTGGEQPQHF
j_call: TRBJ2-3; v_call: TRBV29-1; clone_size: few; d_call: -; cdr3_nt: TGCAGCGTTGCCCTAGGAACTATCACAGATACGCAGTATTTT; cdr3_aa: CSVALGTITDTQYF
j_call: TRBJ2-1; v_call: TRBV7-6; clone_size: -; d_call: TRBD2; cdr3_nt: TGTGCCAGCAGCTTGGCGGGCGGACTAGCGGGAGGGCGGACCTACAATGAGCAGTTCTTC; cdr3_aa: CASSLAGGLAGGRTYNEQFF
j_call: TRBJ2-7; v_call: TRBV5-4; clone_size: many; d_call: TRBD1; cdr3_nt: TGTGCCAGCAGTAATCCGGGACAGGGGGCGGAAGAGCAGTACTTC; cdr3_aa: CASSNPGQGAEEQYF
j_call: TRBJ1-1; v_call: TRBV9; clone_size: few; d_call: -; cdr3_nt: TGTGCCAGCAGCCCAGAGGCAGGATTGTTCACTGAAGCTTTCTTT; cdr3_aa: CASSPEAGLFTEAFF
j_call: TRBJ2-1; v_call: TRBV6-5; clone_size: -; d_call: -; cdr3_nt: TGTGCCAGCACCCCTAGGGGCAGGAGTGAGCAGTTCTTC; cdr3_aa: CASTPRGRSEQFF
j_call: TRBJ2-5; v_call: TRBV5-1; clone_size: -; d_call: -; cdr3_nt: TGCGCCAGCAGCCGCGGGACACAACAAGAGACCCAGTACTTC; cdr3_aa: CASSRGTQQETQYF
j_call: TRBJ1-5; v_call: TRBV7-9; clone_size: few; d_call: -; cdr3_nt: TGTGCCAGCAGCAAAAGCAATCAGCCCCAGCATTTT; cdr3_aa: CASSKSNQPQHF
j_call: TRBJ1-5; v_call: TRBV21-1; clone_size: few; d_call: -; cdr3_nt: TGTGCCAGCGCCAAGACGGGTACAGGGGGATATAGCAATCAGCCCCAGCATTTT; cdr3_aa: CASAKTGTGGYSNQPQHF
j_call: TRBJ2-1; v_call: TRBV5-5; clone_size: -; d_call: -; cdr3_nt: TGTGCCAGCAGCTTTAGCGGAGGGGCAGACAATGAGCAGTTCTTC; cdr3_aa: CASSFSGGADNEQFF
j_call: TRBJ1-1; v_call: TRBV10-3; clone_size: many; d_call: -; cdr3_nt: TGTGCCATCAGTGAGTTTATCACAGGGACTGAAGCTTTCTTT; cdr3_aa: CAISEFITGTEAFF
j_call: TRBJ2-7; v_call: TRBV11-1; clone_size: -; d_call: -; cdr3_nt: TGTGCCAGCAGCCCACACTCGGGACACCCCCATTACTACGAGCAGTACTTC; cdr3_aa: CASSPHSGHPHYYEQYF
j_call: TRBJ2-1; v_call: TRBV7-9; clone_size: few; d_call: -; cdr3_nt: TGTGCCAGCAGCTTAGGAGGAGCGGAGTACAATGAGCAGTTCTTC; cdr3_aa: CASSLGGAEYNEQFF
j_call: TRBJ1-1; v_call: TRBV28; clone_size: few; d_call: TRBD1; cdr3_nt: TGTGCCAGCAGTTTAGTCCACAGGGGGTTGGGTGAAGCTTTCTTT; cdr3_aa: CASSLVHRGLGEAFF
j_call: TRBJ2-7; v_call: TRBV29-1; clone_size: -; d_call: TRBD2; cdr3_nt: TGCAGCGCTCGACTAGCGGGAGCCTACGAGCAGTACTTC; cdr3_aa: CSARLAGAYEQYF
j_call: TRBJ2-3; v_call: TRBV6-6; clone_size: few; d_call: TRBD2; cdr3_nt: TGTGCCAGCAGAACCGTCTTACTAGCGGGAGATACGCAGTATTTT; cdr3_aa: CASRTVLLAGDTQYF
j_call: TRBJ2-1; v_call: TRBV15; clone_size: few; d_call: TRBD1; cdr3_nt: TGTGCCACCAGCAGAGATGGGACAGGGGGCGGGGTGCAGTTCTTC; cdr3_aa: CATSRDGTGGGVQFF
j_call: TRBJ1-5; v_call: TRBV20-1; clone_size: -; d_call: -; cdr3_nt: TGCAGTGCACTCCCGGACCGCCAGCAGCCCCAGCATTTT; cdr3_aa: CSALPDRQQPQHF
j_call: TRBJ1-4; v_call: TRBV7-9; clone_size: -; d_call: -; cdr3_nt: TGTGCCAGCAGCTTAGGGGGGGGGATCGATGAAAAACTGTTTTTT; cdr3_aa: CASSLGGGIDEKLFF
j_call: TRBJ2-2; v_call: TRBV25-1; clone_size: -; d_call: -; cdr3_nt: TGTGCCAGCACCCGGGGTGGACCCGGGGAGCTGTTTTTT; cdr3_aa: CASTRGGPGELFF
j_call: TRBJ2-1; v_call: TRBV4-2; clone_size: few; d_call: -; cdr3_nt: TGTGCCAGCAGCCAAGTTATTGGGACGGGGTCCTACAATGAGCAGTTCTTC; cdr3_aa: CASSQVIGTGSYNEQFF
j_call: TRBJ1-4; v_call: TRBV7-9; clone_size: -; d_call: -; cdr3_nt: TGTGCCAGCAGCTTGGCTCCCGGGACTAATGAAAAACTGTTTTTT; cdr3_aa: CASSLAPGTNEKLFF
j_call: TRBJ2-7; v_call: TRBV7-2; clone_size: -; d_call: -; cdr3_nt: TGTGCCAGCGGGGTAGACAGGACCGCCTACGAGCAGTACTTC; cdr3_aa: CASGVDRTAYEQYF
j_call: TRBJ1-5; v_call: TRBV12-3/TRBV12-4; clone_size: -; d_call: TRBD1; cdr3_nt: TGTGCCAGCAGTTTTGGGACAGGGAGGACTCAGCCCCAGCATTTT; cdr3_aa: CASSFGTGRTQPQHF
j_call: TRBJ2-3; v_call: TRBV28; clone_size: few; d_call: -; cdr3_nt: TGTGCCAGCAGGGAAGTTGGTTCTGGCACAGATACGCAGTATTTT; cdr3_aa: CASREVGSGTDTQYF
j_call: TRBJ1-4; v_call: TRBV7-9; clone_size: -; d_call: -; cdr3_nt: TGTGCCAGCACCCCGATCAGTGACCCAACTAATGAAAAACTGTTTTTT; cdr3_aa: CASTPISDPTNEKLFF
j_call: TRBJ1-2; v_call: TRBV29-1; clone_size: -; d_call: TRBD1; cdr3_nt: TGCAGCGTTGAATTCTTTAGGGGGCTCCAAATCTATGGCTACACCTTC; cdr3_aa: CSVEFFRGLQIYGYTF
j_call: TRBJ1-5; v_call: TRBV28; clone_size: few; d_call: -; cdr3_nt: TGTGCCAGCAGTCTAAGGGATCAGCCCCAGCATTTT; cdr3_aa: CASSLRDQPQHF
j_call: TRBJ2-2; v_call: TRBV20-1; clone_size: many; d_call: TRBD1; cdr3_nt: TGCAGTGCTCCCAGGGGGTCTAGCACCGGGGAGCTGTTTTTT; cdr3_aa: CSAPRGSSTGELFF
j_call: TRBJ2-5; v_call: TRBV6-2/TRBV6-3; clone_size: -; d_call: -; cdr3_nt: TGTGCCAGTGTGATGAAGATGAGAGAGACCCAGTACTTC; cdr3_aa: CASVMKMRETQYF
j_call: TRBJ2-7; v_call: TRBV12-3/TRBV12-4; clone_size: many; d_call: -; cdr3_nt: TGTGCCAGCAGTACCCGCCAGCCGACGGAGCAGTACTTC; cdr3_aa: CASSTRQPTEQYF
j_call: TRBJ1-6; v_call: TRBV25-1; clone_size: -; d_call: -; cdr3_nt: TGTGCCAGCAGCCGGGCCCCGAATTCACCCCTCCACTTT; cdr3_aa: CASSRAPNSPLHF
j_call: TRBJ2-5; v_call: TRBV5-1; clone_size: -; d_call: -; cdr3_nt: TGCGCCAGCAGCTCGACGGACTCGGGAGAGACCCAGTACTTC; cdr3_aa: CASSSTDSGETQYF
j_call: TRBJ2-1; v_call: TRBV6-5; clone_size: once; d_call: TRBD1; cdr3_nt: TGTGCCAGCAGTTCCAGGGGGCAAAGATACAATGAGCAGTTCTTC; cdr3_aa: CASSSRGQRYNEQFF
j_call: TRBJ2-3; v_call: TRBV5-1; clone_size: -; d_call: TRBD2; cdr3_nt: TGCGCCAGCAGCCCGGGACTAGCGGGGAGCACAGATACGCAGTATTTT; cdr3_aa: CASSPGLAGSTDTQYF
j_call: TRBJ2-7; v_call: TRBV20-1; clone_size: -; d_call: TRBD1; cdr3_nt: TGCAGTGCTAGCATTAACAGGGGTGGGCAGTACTTC; cdr3_aa: CSASINRGGQYF
j_call: TRBJ2-3; v_call: TRBV5-1; clone_size: -; d_call: -; cdr3_nt: TGCGCCAGCAGCACCCAGGACAGAGCAACAGATACGCAGTATTTT; cdr3_aa: CASSTQDRATDTQYF
j_call: TRBJ1-4; v_call: TRBV28; clone_size: -; d_call: -; cdr3_nt: TGTGCCAGCAGTTTCTACCGGGACACTAATGAAAAACTGTTTTTT; cdr3_aa: CASSFYRDTNEKLFF
j_call: TRBJ2-1; v_call: TRBV4-3; clone_size: -; d_call: -; cdr3_nt: TGCGCCAGCAGCCAAGTTAGCGGTGACCCCTACAATGAGCAGTTCTTC; cdr3_aa: CASSQVSGDPYNEQFF
j_call: TRBJ2-1; v_call: TRBV6-6; clone_size: -; d_call: TRBD2; cdr3_nt: TGTGCCAGCATGAGACTAGCGGGAGGTTACAATGAGCAGTTCTTC; cdr3_aa: CASMRLAGGYNEQFF
j_call: TRBJ1-6; v_call: TRBV11-2; clone_size: few; d_call: -; cdr3_nt: TGTGCCAGCAGCTTAGGGGTGGCGGGGCCGAATTCACCCCTCCACTTT; cdr3_aa: CASSLGVAGPNSPLHF
j_call: TRBJ2-4; v_call: TRBV28; clone_size: -; d_call: -; cdr3_nt: TGTGCCAGAAGCGGCTCCCCTGTTCAGTACTTC; cdr3_aa: CARSGSPVQYF
j_call: TRBJ2-1; v_call: TRBV7-2; clone_size: -; d_call: -; cdr3_nt: TGTGCCAGCAAGGAGCGGAGGGCCTACAATGAGCAGTTCTTC; cdr3_aa: CASKERRAYNEQFF